This T cell receptor (beta chain) is drawn from a study of Graves' ophthalmopathy and Graves' hyperthyroidism. With regard to this clonotype: Its specificity is unknown.

The study enrolled ophthalmopathy donors with moderate-to-severe activity, CAS ≥3, NOSPECS ≥4 and duration under 3 months. Clinicians diagnosed using symptoms, serum thyroxine, TRAb, thyroid ultrasound and orbital computed tomography. Investigators amplified TCR beta CDR3 regions from RNA transcripts. The first round was an RT-PCR with HTBI primers, and the second round was a multiplex PCR. TCRdb reprocessed the multiplex PCR reads via MiXCR and lists one record per CDR3 protein. The data show about 740,000 distinct CDR3 sequences, with roughly 40% seen just once and 40% to 55% held by the top ten. Notes on the study in general: Among thyroid clonotypes expanded above 0.001 frequency, most also appeared in blood.

Sequencing was carried out using peripheral blood. The receptor was derived from an adult man with Graves' ophthalmopathy.

DNA of the CDR3: TGTGCCAGCAGCTTCGGCGGGGAAACCGGGGCCAACGTCCTGACTTTC. This codes for CASSFGGETGANVLTF. The J gene is TRBJ2-6, the V gene TRBV7-9, with D possibly TRBD2 on 6 matching bases. Trimming took off 3 bases at V and 4 bases at J, with 13 bases between the two ends. This CDR3 is built from 16 residues. CDR1 is SEHNR and CDR2 is FQNEAQ in the germline V gene (reference sequence).